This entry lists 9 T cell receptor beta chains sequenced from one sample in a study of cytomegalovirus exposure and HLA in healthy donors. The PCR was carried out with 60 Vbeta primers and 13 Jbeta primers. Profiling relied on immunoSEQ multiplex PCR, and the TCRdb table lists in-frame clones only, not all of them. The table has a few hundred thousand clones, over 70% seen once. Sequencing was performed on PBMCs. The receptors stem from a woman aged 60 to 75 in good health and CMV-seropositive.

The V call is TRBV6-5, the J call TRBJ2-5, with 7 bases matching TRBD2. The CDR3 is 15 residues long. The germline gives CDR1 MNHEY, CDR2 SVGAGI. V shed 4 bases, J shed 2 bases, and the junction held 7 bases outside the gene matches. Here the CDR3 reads CASSFSHSGQETQYF. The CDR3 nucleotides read TGTGCCAGCAGTTTCTCCCATAGCGGGCAAGAGACCCAGTACTTC.

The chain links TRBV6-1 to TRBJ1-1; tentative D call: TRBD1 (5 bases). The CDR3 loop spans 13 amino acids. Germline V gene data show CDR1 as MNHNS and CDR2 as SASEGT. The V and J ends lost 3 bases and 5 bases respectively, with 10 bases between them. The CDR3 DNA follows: TGTGCCAGCAGTGACAGGGATGAGACTGAAGCTTTCTTT. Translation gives CASSDRDETEAFF.

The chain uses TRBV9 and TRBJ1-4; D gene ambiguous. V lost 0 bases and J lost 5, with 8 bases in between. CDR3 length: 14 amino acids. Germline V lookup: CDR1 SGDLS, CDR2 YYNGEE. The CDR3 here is CASSVGSGNEKLFF. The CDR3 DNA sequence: TGTGCCAGCAGCGTAGGATCGGGGAATGAAAAACTGTTTTTT.

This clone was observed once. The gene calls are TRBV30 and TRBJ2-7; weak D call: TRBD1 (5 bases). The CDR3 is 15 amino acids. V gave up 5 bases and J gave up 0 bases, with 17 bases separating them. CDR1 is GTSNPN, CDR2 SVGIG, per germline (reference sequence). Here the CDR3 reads CAWATWGVTSYEQYF. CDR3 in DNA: TGTGCCTGGGCTACCTGGGGCGTGACCTCCTACGAGCAGTACTTC.

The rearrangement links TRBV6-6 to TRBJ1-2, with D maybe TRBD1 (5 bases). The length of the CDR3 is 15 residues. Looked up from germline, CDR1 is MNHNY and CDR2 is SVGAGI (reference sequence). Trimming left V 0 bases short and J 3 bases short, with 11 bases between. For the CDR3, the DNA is TGTGCCAGCAGTTACTCGCAAGACAGTTACTATGGCTACACCTTC. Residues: CASSYSQDSYYGYTF.

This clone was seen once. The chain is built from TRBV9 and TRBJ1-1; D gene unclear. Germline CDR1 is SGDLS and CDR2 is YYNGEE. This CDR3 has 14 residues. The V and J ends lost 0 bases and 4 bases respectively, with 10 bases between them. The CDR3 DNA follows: TGTGCCAGCAGCGTAGTTGGAGACGGCACTGAAGCTTTCTTT. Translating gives CASSVVGDGTEAFF.

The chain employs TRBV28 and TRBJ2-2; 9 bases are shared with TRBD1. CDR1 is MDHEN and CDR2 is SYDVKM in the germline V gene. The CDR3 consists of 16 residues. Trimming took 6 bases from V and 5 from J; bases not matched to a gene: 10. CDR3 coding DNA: TGTGCCAGCAGAAAGACCGGGACAGGGAAGACCGGGGAGCTGTTTTTT. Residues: CASRKTGTGKTGELFF.

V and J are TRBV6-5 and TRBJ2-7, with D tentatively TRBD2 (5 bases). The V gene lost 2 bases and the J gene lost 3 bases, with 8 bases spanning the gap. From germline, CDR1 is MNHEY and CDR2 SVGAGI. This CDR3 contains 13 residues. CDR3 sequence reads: CASSYTAVYEQYF. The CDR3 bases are TGTGCCAGCAGTTACACAGCGGTCTACGAGCAGTACTTC.

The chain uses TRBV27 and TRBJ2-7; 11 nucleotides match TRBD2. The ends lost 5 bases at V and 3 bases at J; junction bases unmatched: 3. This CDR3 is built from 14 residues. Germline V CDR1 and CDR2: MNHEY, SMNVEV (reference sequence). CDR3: CASSAGLAVYEQYF. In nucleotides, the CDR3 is TGTGCCAGCAGTGCGGGACTAGCGGTCTACGAGCAGTACTTC.